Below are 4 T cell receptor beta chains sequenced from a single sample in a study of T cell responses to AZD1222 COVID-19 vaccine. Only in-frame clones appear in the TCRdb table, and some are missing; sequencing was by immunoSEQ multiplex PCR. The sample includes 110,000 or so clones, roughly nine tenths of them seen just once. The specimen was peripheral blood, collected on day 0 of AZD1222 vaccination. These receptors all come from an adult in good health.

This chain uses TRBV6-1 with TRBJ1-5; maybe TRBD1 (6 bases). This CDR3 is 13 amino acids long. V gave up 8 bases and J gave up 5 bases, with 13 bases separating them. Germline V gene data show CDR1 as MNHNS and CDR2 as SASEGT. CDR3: CASQLQGDQPQHF. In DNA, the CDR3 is TGTGCCAGCCAATTACAGGGCGATCAGCCCCAGCATTTT.

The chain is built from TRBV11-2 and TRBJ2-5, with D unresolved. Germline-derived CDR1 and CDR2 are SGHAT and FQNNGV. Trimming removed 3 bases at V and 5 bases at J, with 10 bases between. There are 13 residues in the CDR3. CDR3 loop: CASSFAPTETQYF. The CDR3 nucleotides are TGTGCCAGCAGCTTTGCGCCAACGGAGACCCAGTACTTC.

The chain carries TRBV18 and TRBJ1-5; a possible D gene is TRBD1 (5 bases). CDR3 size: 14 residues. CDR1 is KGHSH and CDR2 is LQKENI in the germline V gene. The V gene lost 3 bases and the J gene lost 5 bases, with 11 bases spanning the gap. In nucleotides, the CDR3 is TGTGCCAGCTCACCTCAGGGTATCGATCAGCCCCAGCATTTT. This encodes CASSPQGIDQPQHF. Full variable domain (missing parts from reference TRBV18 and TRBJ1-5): NAGVMQNPRHLVRRRGQEARLRCSPMKGHSHVYWYRQLPEEGLKFMVYLQKENIIDESGMPKERFSAEFPKEGPSILRIQQVVRGDSAAYFCASSPQGIDQPQHFGDGTRLSIL.

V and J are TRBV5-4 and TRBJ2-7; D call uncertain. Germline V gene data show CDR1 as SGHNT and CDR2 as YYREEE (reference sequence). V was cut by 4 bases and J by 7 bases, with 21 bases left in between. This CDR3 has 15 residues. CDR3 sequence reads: CASSPQQALFGEQYF. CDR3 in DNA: TGTGCCAGCAGCCCCCAGCAGGCTCTCTTCGGGGAGCAGTACTTC.